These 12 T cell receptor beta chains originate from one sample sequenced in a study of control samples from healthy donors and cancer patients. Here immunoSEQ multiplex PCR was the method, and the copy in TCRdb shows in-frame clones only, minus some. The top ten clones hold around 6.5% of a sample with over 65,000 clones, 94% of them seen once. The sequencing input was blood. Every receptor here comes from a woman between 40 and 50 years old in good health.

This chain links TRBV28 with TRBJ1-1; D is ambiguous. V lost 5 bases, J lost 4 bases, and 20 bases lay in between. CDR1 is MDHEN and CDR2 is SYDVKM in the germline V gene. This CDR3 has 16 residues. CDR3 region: CASSPPLIFPGTEAFF. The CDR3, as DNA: TGTGCCAGCAGTCCCCCCTTAATTTTCCCGGGCACTGAAGCTTTCTTT.

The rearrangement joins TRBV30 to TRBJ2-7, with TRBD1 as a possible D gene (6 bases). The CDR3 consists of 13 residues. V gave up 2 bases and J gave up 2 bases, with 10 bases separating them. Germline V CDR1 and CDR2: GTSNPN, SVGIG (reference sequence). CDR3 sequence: CAWSHDRPYEQYF. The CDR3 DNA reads TGTGCCTGGAGTCATGACAGGCCCTACGAGCAGTACTTC.

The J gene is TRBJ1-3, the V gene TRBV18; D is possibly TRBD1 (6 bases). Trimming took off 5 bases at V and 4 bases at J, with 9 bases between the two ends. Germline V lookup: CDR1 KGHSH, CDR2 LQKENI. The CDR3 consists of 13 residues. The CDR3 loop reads CASSTGHGNTIYF. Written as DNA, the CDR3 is TGTGCCAGCTCAACGGGACACGGAAACACCATATATTTT.

The CDR3 is CASSFGASSYNEQFF. The CDR3 bases are TGTGCCAGCAGCTTTGGGGCGAGCTCCTACAATGAGCAGTTCTTC. The chain employs TRBV7-9 and TRBJ2-1; D possibly corresponds to TRBD1 (5 bases). Germline values: CDR1 SEHNR, CDR2 FQNEAQ (reference sequence). The CDR3 is made up of 15 amino acids. Trimming shortened V by 3 bases and J by 0 bases, and 9 bases separated the two germline ends.

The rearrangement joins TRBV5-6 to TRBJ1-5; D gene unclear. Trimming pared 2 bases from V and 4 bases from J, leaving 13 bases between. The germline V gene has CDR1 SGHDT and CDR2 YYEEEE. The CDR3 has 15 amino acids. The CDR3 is CASSFGGQANQPQHF. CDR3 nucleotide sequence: TGTGCCAGCAGCTTTGGCGGGCAGGCGAATCAGCCCCAGCATTTT.

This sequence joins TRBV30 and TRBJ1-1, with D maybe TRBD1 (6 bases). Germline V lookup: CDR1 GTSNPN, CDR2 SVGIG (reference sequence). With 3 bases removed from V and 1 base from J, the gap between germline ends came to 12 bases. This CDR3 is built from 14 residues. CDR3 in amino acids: CAWRPGHPNTEAFF. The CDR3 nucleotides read TGTGCCTGGAGGCCGGGACACCCGAACACTGAAGCTTTCTTT.

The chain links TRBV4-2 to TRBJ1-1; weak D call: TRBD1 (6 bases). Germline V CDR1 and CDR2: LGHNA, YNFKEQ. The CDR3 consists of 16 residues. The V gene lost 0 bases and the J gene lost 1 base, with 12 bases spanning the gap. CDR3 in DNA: TGTGCCAGCAGCCAAGATGAGGAGGGGGGGAACACTGAAGCTTTCTTT. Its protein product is CASSQDEEGGNTEAFF.

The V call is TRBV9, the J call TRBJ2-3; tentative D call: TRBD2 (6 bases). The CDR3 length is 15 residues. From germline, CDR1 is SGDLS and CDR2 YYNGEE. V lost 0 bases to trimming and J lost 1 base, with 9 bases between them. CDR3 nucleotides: TGTGCCAGCAGCGTAGCCCCGGGAGGCACAGATACGCAGTATTTT. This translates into CASSVAPGGTDTQYF. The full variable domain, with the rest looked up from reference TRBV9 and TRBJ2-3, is DSGVTQTPKHLITATGQRVTLRCSPRSGDLSVYWYQQSLDQGLQFLIQYYNGEERAKGNILERFSAQQFPDLHSELNLSSLELGDSALYFCASSVAPGGTDTQYFGPGTRLTVL.

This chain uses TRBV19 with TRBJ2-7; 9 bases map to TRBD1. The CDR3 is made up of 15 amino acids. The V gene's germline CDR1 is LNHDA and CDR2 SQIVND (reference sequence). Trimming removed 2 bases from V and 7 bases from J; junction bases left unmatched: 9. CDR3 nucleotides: TGTGCCAGTAGTATACAGACAGGGGGGATTGGAGAGCAGTACTTC. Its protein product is CASSIQTGGIGEQYF.

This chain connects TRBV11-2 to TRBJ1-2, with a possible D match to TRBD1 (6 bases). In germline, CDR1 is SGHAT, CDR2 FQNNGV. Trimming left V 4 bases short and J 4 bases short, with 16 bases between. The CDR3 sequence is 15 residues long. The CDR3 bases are TGTGCCAGCAGCTCGCGACAGGCCCGGGGCTATGGCTACACCTTC. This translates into CASSSRQARGYGYTF.

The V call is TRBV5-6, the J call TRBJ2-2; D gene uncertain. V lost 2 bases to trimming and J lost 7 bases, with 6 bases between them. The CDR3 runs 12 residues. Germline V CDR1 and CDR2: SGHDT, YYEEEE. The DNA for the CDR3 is TGTGCCAGCAGCTTACCAGTCGGGGAGCTGTTTTTT. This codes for CASSLPVGELFF. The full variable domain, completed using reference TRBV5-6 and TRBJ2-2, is DAGVTQSPTHLIKTRGQQVTLRCSPKSGHDTVSWYQQALGQGPQFIFQYYEEEERQRGNFPDRFSGHQFPNYSSELNVNALLLGDSALYLCASSLPVGELFFGEGSRLTVL.

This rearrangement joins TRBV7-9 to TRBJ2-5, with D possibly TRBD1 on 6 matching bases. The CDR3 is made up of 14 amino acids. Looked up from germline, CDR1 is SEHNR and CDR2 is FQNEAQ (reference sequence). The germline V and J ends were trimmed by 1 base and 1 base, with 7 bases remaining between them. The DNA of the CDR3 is TGTGCCAGCAGCTTAGGGACAGTCCAAGAGACCCAGTACTTC. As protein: CASSLGTVQETQYF.